A selection of T cell receptor beta chains follows, all from one sample in a study of blood T cell repertoires in COVID-19. Repertoires were generated with immunoSEQ multiplex PCR, while TCRdb's copy carries only in-frame clones and drops some. The sample contains around 400,000 clones, 70% to 90% of which appear only once. Sequenced input: peripheral blood. These receptors came from a man aged 40-49 years with acute or convalescent COVID-19. CDR3s include the opening cysteine and the closing phenylalanine or tryptophan. A D gene is named only where the DNA matches it firmly. Some rows mark clone size as missing; the rest say once, few, many or name a class of expanded clone.

J: TRBJ1-1; V: TRBV21-1; size: once; D: .; CDR3: CASSKADCWLWLNTEAFF; DNA: TGTGCCAGCAGCAAAGCGGACTGTTGGTTATGGCTGAACACTGAAGCTTTCTTT
J: TRBJ1-1; V: TRBV7-9; size: .; D: .; CDR3: CASSPFTAAGTEAFF; DNA: TGTGCCAGCAGCCCCTTTACGGCCGCGGGGACTGAAGCTTTCTTT
J: TRBJ2-6; V: TRBV14; size: .; D: .; CDR3: CASSQDSAASGANVLTF; DNA: TGTGCCAGCAGCCAAGATAGCGCGGCCTCTGGGGCCAACGTCCTGACTTTC
J: TRBJ1-4; V: TRBV4-1; size: .; D: TRBD1; CDR3: CASSHQGGGTGTNEKLFF; DNA: TGCGCCAGCAGCCACCAGGGGGGTGGGACAGGGACTAATGAAAAACTGTTTTTT
J: TRBJ2-1; V: TRBV6-5; size: .; D: TRBD1; CDR3: CASSMGQGAYEQFF; DNA: TGTGCCAGCAGCATGGGACAGGGGGCCTATGAGCAGTTCTTC
J: TRBJ1-1; V: TRBV12-3/TRBV12-4; size: .; D: .; CDR3: CASSFSGLPFF; DNA: TGTGCCAGCAGTTTTTCAGGCCTCCCTTTCTTT
J: TRBJ2-2; V: TRBV18; size: .; D: .; CDR3: CASSPPDGGNTGELFF; DNA: TGTGCCAGCTCACCACCGGACGGGGGGAACACCGGGGAGCTGTTTTTT
J: TRBJ2-3; V: TRBV7-7; size: .; D: TRBD2; CDR3: CASSGGTSGSSDTQYF; DNA: TGTGCTAGCAGCGGTGGGACTAGCGGGAGTTCGGATACGCAGTATTTT
J: TRBJ2-3; V: TRBV21-1; size: .; D: .; CDR3: CASSKQREGWDTQYF; DNA: TGTGCCAGCAGCAAACAACGGGAGGGATGGGATACGCAGTATTTT
J: TRBJ1-4; V: TRBV19; size: .; D: TRBD1; CDR3: CASSINTGATNEKLFF; DNA: TGTGCCAGCTCGATCAATACAGGGGCAACTAATGAAAAACTGTTTTTT
J: TRBJ2-1; V: TRBV29-1; size: .; D: .; CDR3: CSVDLPGAHNEQFF; DNA: TGCAGCGTTGATTTGCCGGGAGCCCACAATGAGCAGTTCTTC
J: TRBJ1-1; V: TRBV6-5; size: .; D: .; CDR3: CASSYSQGTEAFF; DNA: TGTGCCAGCAGTTACTCGCAGGGCACTGAAGCTTTCTTT
J: TRBJ1-6; V: TRBV15; size: .; D: .; CDR3: CATSSPTGNSPLHF; DNA: TGTGCCACCAGCAGCCCAACGGGGAATTCACCCCTCCACTTT
J: TRBJ2-3; V: TRBV10-3; size: .; D: TRBD2; CDR3: CAISERTSGAATDTQYF; DNA: TGTGCCATCAGTGAGAGGACTAGCGGGGCAGCCACAGATACGCAGTATTTT
J: TRBJ2-1; V: TRBV6-1; size: .; D: .; CDR3: CASSEQANNEQFF; DNA: TGTGCCAGCAGTGAGCAGGCTAACAATGAGCAGTTCTTC
J: TRBJ2-2; V: TRBV3-1/TRBV3-2; size: .; D: TRBD1; CDR3: CASSWTGVTGELFF; DNA: TGTGCCAGCAGCTGGACAGGGGTGACCGGGGAGCTGTTTTTT
J: TRBJ1-1; V: TRBV6-6; size: .; D: .; CDR3: CASSSTRGTEAFF; DNA: TGTGCCAGCAGTTCGACCCGGGGCACTGAAGCTTTCTTT
J: TRBJ2-1; V: TRBV15; size: .; D: .; CDR3: CATSRSLQGNEQFF; DNA: TGTGCCACCAGCAGATCATTACAGGGCAATGAGCAGTTCTTC
J: TRBJ2-3; V: TRBV5-5; size: .; D: TRBD2; CDR3: CASSLLAGGPDTQYF; DNA: TGTGCCAGCAGCTTGCTAGCGGGGGGGCCTGATACGCAGTATTTT
J: TRBJ2-5; V: TRBV5-4; size: .; D: .; CDR3: CASSSRFAAVQETQYF; DNA: TGTGCCAGCAGCTCGCGGTTTGCAGCGGTCCAAGAGACCCAGTACTTC